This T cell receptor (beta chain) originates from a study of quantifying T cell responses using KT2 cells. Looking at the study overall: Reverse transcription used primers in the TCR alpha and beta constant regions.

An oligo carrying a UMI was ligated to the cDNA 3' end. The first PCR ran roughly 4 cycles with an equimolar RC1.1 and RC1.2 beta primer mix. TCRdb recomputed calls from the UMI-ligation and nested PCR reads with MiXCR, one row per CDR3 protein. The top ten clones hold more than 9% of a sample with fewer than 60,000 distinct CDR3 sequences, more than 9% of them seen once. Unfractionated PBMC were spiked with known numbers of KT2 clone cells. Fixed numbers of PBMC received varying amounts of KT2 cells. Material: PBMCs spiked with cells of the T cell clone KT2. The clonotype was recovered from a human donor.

CDR3 DNA: TGTGCCAGCAGCCAAGATCGGGTTAGGCGGGAATGGTCCGAGCAGTACTTC. Amino acids: CASSQDRVRREWSEQYF. This chain connects TRBV4-2 to TRBJ2-7; perhaps TRBD2 as D (6 bases). The CDR3 has 17 residues. V was clipped by 0 bases and J by 6 bases, with 21 bases between them. The germline V gene encodes CDR1 LGHNA and CDR2 YNFKEQ.